This T cell receptor (beta chain) was sequenced for a study of T cells in Graves' hyperthyroidism and ophthalmopathy. The blood was taken when hyperthyroidism was first diagnosed, before any ophthalmopathy symptoms showed up. There were TCR beta CDR3 regions amplified from RNA transcripts. The HTBI primer set drove a first-round RT-PCR of the TCR CDR3. A single record per CDR3 protein comes from TCRdb applying MiXCR to the multiplex PCR reads. The sample lists approximately 360,000 distinct CDR3 sequences, around 14% occurring once. Trimming took off 5 bases at V and 4 bases at J, with 11 bases between the two ends. This CDR3 contains 13 residues. CDR1 and CDR2 from the germline V gene are MNHNS and SASEGT. This clonotype has at least ten counts.

The sample consisted of blood. The J gene is TRBJ1-2, the V gene TRBV6-1, with D perhaps TRBD1 (5 bases). The clonotype comes from a woman aged 18-29 years with Graves' hyperthyroidism that later progressed to Graves' ophthalmopathy. CDR3 loop: CASSRGVGYGYTF. In nucleotides, the CDR3 is TGTGCCAGCAGTCGGGGGGTCGGCTATGGCTACACCTTC.